Below are 25 T cell receptor beta chains sequenced from a single sample in a study of shared clonotypes between healthy human individuals. Using immunoSEQ multiplex PCR, the repertoire was profiled, and TCRdb retains in-frame clones only, with some absent. The data hold 1,400,000 or so clones, with approximately 98.5% observed a single time. Sequencing was performed on naive CD4+ T cells sorted from blood. Subset of the sample: CD45RA+ positively selected. The receptors were sampled from a man aged 25 to 40 in good health.

J is TRBJ1-2 and V is TRBV19, with 7 positions matching TRBD1. After removal of 3 bases from V and 4 bases from J, the junction contained 2 bases not matched to a gene. This CDR3 spans 13 amino acids. Germline V gene data show CDR1 as LNHDA and CDR2 as SQIVND (reference sequence). The CDR3 is CASSMTGTYGYTF. The CDR3 DNA follows: TGTGCCAGTAGTATGACAGGGACCTATGGCTACACCTTC.

The genes are TRBV11-3 and TRBJ2-7, with D uncertain. Germline V gene data show CDR1 as SGHNT and CDR2 as YENEEA. V was clipped by 3 bases and J by 3 bases, with 12 bases between them. This CDR3 has 14 amino acids. The DNA of the CDR3 is TGTGCCAGCAGCTTCTCCCCCTATGACTACGAGCAGTACTTC. Translated: CASSFSPYDYEQYF.

J is TRBJ2-3 and V is TRBV10-1; no clear D gene. V dropped 5 bases and J dropped 6 bases, with 9 bases sitting between them. CDR3 size: 12 residues. CDR1 and CDR2 from the germline V gene are WNHNN and SYGVQD (reference sequence). CDR3 in DNA: TGCGCCAGCAGTAGTCTAAAGGATACGCAGTATTTT. As protein: CASSSLKDTQYF.

This clone was found once. This chain links TRBV7-2 with TRBJ2-5, with D unclear. This CDR3 contains 15 residues. Trimming removed 4 bases at V and 1 base at J, with 13 bases between. Germline CDR1 is SGHTA and CDR2 is FQGNSA. The CDR3 sequence is CASSSSGMSQETQYF. For the CDR3, the DNA is TGTGCCAGCAGCTCTTCCGGCATGAGCCAAGAGACCCAGTACTTC.

Only one count was recorded for this clone. The genes are TRBV9 and TRBJ2-7; 7 nucleotides agree with TRBD1. The length of the CDR3 is 15 residues. V shed 4 bases and J 5 bases; nucleotides not matched to a gene: 12. Germline-derived CDR1 and CDR2 are SGDLS and YYNGEE. The CDR3 is CASSPRQGVMDEQYF. The CDR3 DNA reads TGTGCCAGCAGCCCCCGGCAGGGGGTTATGGACGAGCAGTACTTC. Filled out from reference TRBV9 and TRBJ2-7, the complete variable domain reads DSGVTQTPKHLITATGQRVTLRCSPRSGDLSVYWYQQSLDQGLQFLIQYYNGEERAKGNILERFSAQQFPDLHSELNLSSLELGDSALYFCASSPRQGVMDEQYFGPGTRLTVT.

This chain uses TRBV7-2 with TRBJ1-5; D is uncertain. The germline V and J ends were trimmed by 2 bases and 9 bases, with 11 bases remaining between them. This CDR3 region has 13 residues. Germline CDR1 SGHTA, CDR2 FQGNSA. The CDR3 DNA reads as TGTGCCAGCAGCTTAACGGGGATGGGGCCCCAGCATTTT. This sequence encodes CASSLTGMGPQHF.

The chain recombines TRBV20-1 with TRBJ2-1; no clear D gene. This CDR3 region has 11 residues. Trimming shortened V by 8 bases and J by 7 bases, and 12 bases separated the two germline ends. Germline V CDR1 and CDR2: DFQATT, SNEGSKA (reference sequence). This CDR3 is CSPSPGNEQFF. The CDR3 DNA reads as TGCAGTCCATCCCCTGGGAATGAGCAGTTCTTC.

The chain couples TRBV7-8 to TRBJ2-3; D may match TRBD1 or TRBD2 (5 bases each). Per the germline V gene, CDR1 is SGHVS and CDR2 is FQNEAQ. This CDR3 comprises 15 residues. V was trimmed by 4 bases and J by 4 bases, leaving 15 bases between them. The CDR3 nucleotides read TGTGCCAGCAGCTCCCGGGACCTCCAGGCAGATACGCAGTATTTT. Translation: CASSSRDLQADTQYF. The complete variable domain, with remaining parts taken from reference TRBV7-8 and TRBJ2-3, reads GAGVSQSPRYKVAKRGQDVALRCDPISGHVSLFWYQQALGQGPEFLTYFQNEAQLDKSGLPSDRFFAERPEGSVSTLKIQRTQQEDSAVYLCASSSRDLQADTQYFGPGTRLTVL.

The CDR3 spells CAWSTVRGVGYTF. CDR3 coding DNA: TGTGCCTGGAGTACAGTCAGGGGGGTTGGCTACACCTTC. This rearrangement joins TRBV30 to TRBJ1-2; TRBD1 agrees at 7 bases. V lost 2 bases, J lost 7 bases, and 7 bases stayed unmatched. The CDR3 covers 13 residues. Looked up from germline, CDR1 is GTSNPN and CDR2 is SVGIG (reference sequence).

V usage is TRBV10-3 and J usage is TRBJ2-3; TRBD1 is a possible D gene (5 bases). Between the trimmed V and J ends, which lost 4 bases and 1 base, there was a span of 12 bases. Germline V gives CDR1 ENHRY, CDR2 SYGVKD. This CDR3 comprises 15 residues. The CDR3 region is CAISGRGRGTDTQYF. CDR3 DNA sequence: TGTGCCATCAGTGGTAGGGGCAGGGGCACAGATACGCAGTATTTT.

The rearrangement uses TRBV19 and TRBJ1-5; D is possibly TRBD1 (6 bases). V lost 4 bases to trimming and J lost 4 bases, with 17 bases between them. Germline V lookup: CDR1 LNHDA, CDR2 SQIVND (reference sequence). CDR3 length equals 16 residues. The CDR3 loop reads CASSTIRQVRNQPQHF. The CDR3 DNA sequence: TGTGCCAGTAGTACTATTAGACAGGTGAGAAATCAGCCCCAGCATTTT.

The chain uses TRBV18 and TRBJ2-1; D not certain. CDR1 is KGHSH and CDR2 is LQKENI in the germline V gene. V shed 1 base and J shed 1 base, with 8 bases lying between them. The CDR3 sequence is 15 residues long. This chain's CDR3 is CASSPQSASYNEQFF. The CDR3 bases are TGTGCCAGCTCACCACAGTCAGCTTCCTACAATGAGCAGTTCTTC.

This clone has just one count. The genes are TRBV28 and TRBJ1-2; 8 positions agree with TRBD1. Germline V gene sequence: CDR1 MDHEN, CDR2 SYDVKM. V lost 1 base to trimming and J lost 2 bases; unmatched junction nucleotides: 3. CDR3 size: 15 residues. CDR3 in amino acids: CASSLLDRGNYGYTF. CDR3 in DNA: TGTGCCAGCAGTTTATTAGACAGGGGAAACTATGGCTACACCTTC.

This chain uses TRBV18 with TRBJ2-2; D remains ambiguous. Germline V CDR1 and CDR2: KGHSH, LQKENI. This CDR3 contains 16 residues. Trimming removed 2 bases at V and 6 bases at J, with 16 bases between. In DNA form, the CDR3 reads TGTGCCAGCTCACCAGGACGGTCTGTAGTTTCCGGGGAGCTGTTTTTT. Protein sequence: CASSPGRSVVSGELFF.

This chain links TRBV7-9 with TRBJ1-3; perhaps TRBD1 as D (6 bases). V lost 7 bases and J lost 0, with 10 bases in between. CDR1 and CDR2 from the germline V gene are SEHNR and FQNEAQ (reference sequence). The CDR3 spans 14 residues. This chain's CDR3 is CASTTDSSGNTIYF. The CDR3 region has the DNA TGTGCCAGCACCACGGACAGCTCTGGAAACACCATATATTTT.

Only a few counts were recorded for this clone. The rearrangement joins TRBV5-1 to TRBJ2-5; possible D gene TRBD1, 6 bases. The CDR3 loop spans 15 amino acids. With 0 bases removed from V and 5 bases from J, the gap between germline ends came to 14 bases. The germline gives CDR1 SGHRS, CDR2 YFSETQ. CDR3 protein: CASSLGDTLAETQYF. In DNA form, the CDR3 reads TGCGCCAGCAGCTTGGGGGACACCCTTGCGGAGACCCAGTACTTC.

The table lists this clone with a count of one. This chain joins TRBV15 and TRBJ2-2, with D uncertain. V lost 8 bases and J lost 6, with 10 bases in between. The CDR3 length is 12 residues. Germline V gene data show CDR1 as LNHNV and CDR2 as YYDKDF (reference sequence). The CDR3 DNA reads as TGTGCCACCGCCAGGAAACCCGGGGAGCTGTTTTTT. This encodes CATARKPGELFF.

V usage is TRBV5-4 and J usage is TRBJ1-4; tentatively, D is TRBD1 (5 bases). V lost 2 bases to trimming and J lost 4 bases, with 15 bases between them. CDR1 and CDR2 (germline): SGHNT, YYREEE (reference sequence). The CDR3 contains 16 residues. The CDR3 is CASSLRQGTLNEKLFF. In nucleotides, the CDR3 is TGTGCCAGCAGCTTACGCCAGGGAACACTTAATGAAAAACTGTTTTTT.

The CDR3 nucleotides are TGTGCCAGCTCACCACCCAGCTTCTCCTACGAGCAGTACTTC. Translated: CASSPPSFSYEQYF. The chain has TRBV18 and TRBJ2-7; no clear D. The CDR3 spans 14 residues. Germline CDR1 is KGHSH and CDR2 is LQKENI. Trimming removed 0 bases from V and 0 bases from J, with 6 bases in between.

This chain's CDR3 is CASRLQGGDQPQHF. The CDR3 DNA reads as TGTGCCAGCAGATTACAGGGGGGGGATCAGCCCCAGCATTTT. This chain joins TRBV6-5 and TRBJ1-5; 8 bases are shared with TRBD1. Germline lookup yields CDR1 MNHEY and CDR2 SVGAGI. V shed 6 bases and J 5 bases; nucleotides not matched to a gene: 6. The CDR3 extends over 14 amino acids.

The V and J genes are TRBV15 and TRBJ2-1; maybe TRBD1 (6 bases). The V end lost 0 bases, the J end lost 8 bases, and 8 bases lay between the germline ends. CDR1 is LNHNV and CDR2 is YYDKDF in the germline V gene (reference sequence). The length of the CDR3 is 13 residues. The CDR3: CATSRDSGDEQFF. Written as DNA, the CDR3 is TGTGCCACCAGCAGAGATTCAGGGGATGAGCAGTTCTTC. The full variable domain, rest sourced from reference TRBV15 and TRBJ2-1, is DAMVIQNPRYQVTQFGKPVTLSCSQTLNHNVMYWYQQKSSQAPKLLFHYYDKDFNNEADTPDNFQSRRPNTSFCFLDIRSPGLGDTAMYLCATSRDSGDEQFFGPGTRLTVL.

This chain connects TRBV5-5 to TRBJ2-7; the D gene is possibly TRBD2 (6 bases). The V and J ends lost 6 bases and 0 bases respectively, with 10 bases between them. CDR3 size: 13 residues. Germline CDR1 SGHKS, CDR2 YYEKEE (reference sequence). The DNA for the CDR3 is TGTGCCAGCAAGGGACTTAGCTCCTACGAGCAGTACTTC. This sequence encodes CASKGLSSYEQYF.

The rearrangement links TRBV25-1 to TRBJ1-4, with unresolved D. V was pared by 2 bases and J by 5 bases, with 15 bases between. The CDR3 contains 16 residues. Germline loops: CDR1 MGHDK, CDR2 SYGVNS. CDR3 residues: CASSEKTSALNEKLFF. CDR3 DNA: TGTGCCAGCAGTGAAAAGACCTCCGCCCTAAATGAAAAACTGTTTTTT.

J is TRBJ1-3 and V is TRBV11-2; D might be TRBD1 (6 bases). V gave up 1 base and J gave up 0 bases, with 13 bases separating them. The CDR3 length is 17 residues. CDR1 is SGHAT, CDR2 FQNNGV, per germline. CDR3: CASSLVRDTDSGNTIYF. The CDR3 DNA follows: TGTGCCAGCAGCTTAGTAAGGGACACCGACTCTGGAAACACCATATATTTT.

The chain uses TRBV10-1 and TRBJ2-5, with D possibly TRBD2 on 7 matching bases. The germline V gene has CDR1 WNHNN and CDR2 SYGVQD (reference sequence). This CDR3 spans 15 amino acids. V shed 2 bases and J shed 5 bases, with 15 bases lying between them. DNA for the CDR3: TGCGCCAGCAGTGAGCGGCGGGGGCGGTTGGAGACCCAGTACTTC. Protein sequence: CASSERRGRLETQYF.